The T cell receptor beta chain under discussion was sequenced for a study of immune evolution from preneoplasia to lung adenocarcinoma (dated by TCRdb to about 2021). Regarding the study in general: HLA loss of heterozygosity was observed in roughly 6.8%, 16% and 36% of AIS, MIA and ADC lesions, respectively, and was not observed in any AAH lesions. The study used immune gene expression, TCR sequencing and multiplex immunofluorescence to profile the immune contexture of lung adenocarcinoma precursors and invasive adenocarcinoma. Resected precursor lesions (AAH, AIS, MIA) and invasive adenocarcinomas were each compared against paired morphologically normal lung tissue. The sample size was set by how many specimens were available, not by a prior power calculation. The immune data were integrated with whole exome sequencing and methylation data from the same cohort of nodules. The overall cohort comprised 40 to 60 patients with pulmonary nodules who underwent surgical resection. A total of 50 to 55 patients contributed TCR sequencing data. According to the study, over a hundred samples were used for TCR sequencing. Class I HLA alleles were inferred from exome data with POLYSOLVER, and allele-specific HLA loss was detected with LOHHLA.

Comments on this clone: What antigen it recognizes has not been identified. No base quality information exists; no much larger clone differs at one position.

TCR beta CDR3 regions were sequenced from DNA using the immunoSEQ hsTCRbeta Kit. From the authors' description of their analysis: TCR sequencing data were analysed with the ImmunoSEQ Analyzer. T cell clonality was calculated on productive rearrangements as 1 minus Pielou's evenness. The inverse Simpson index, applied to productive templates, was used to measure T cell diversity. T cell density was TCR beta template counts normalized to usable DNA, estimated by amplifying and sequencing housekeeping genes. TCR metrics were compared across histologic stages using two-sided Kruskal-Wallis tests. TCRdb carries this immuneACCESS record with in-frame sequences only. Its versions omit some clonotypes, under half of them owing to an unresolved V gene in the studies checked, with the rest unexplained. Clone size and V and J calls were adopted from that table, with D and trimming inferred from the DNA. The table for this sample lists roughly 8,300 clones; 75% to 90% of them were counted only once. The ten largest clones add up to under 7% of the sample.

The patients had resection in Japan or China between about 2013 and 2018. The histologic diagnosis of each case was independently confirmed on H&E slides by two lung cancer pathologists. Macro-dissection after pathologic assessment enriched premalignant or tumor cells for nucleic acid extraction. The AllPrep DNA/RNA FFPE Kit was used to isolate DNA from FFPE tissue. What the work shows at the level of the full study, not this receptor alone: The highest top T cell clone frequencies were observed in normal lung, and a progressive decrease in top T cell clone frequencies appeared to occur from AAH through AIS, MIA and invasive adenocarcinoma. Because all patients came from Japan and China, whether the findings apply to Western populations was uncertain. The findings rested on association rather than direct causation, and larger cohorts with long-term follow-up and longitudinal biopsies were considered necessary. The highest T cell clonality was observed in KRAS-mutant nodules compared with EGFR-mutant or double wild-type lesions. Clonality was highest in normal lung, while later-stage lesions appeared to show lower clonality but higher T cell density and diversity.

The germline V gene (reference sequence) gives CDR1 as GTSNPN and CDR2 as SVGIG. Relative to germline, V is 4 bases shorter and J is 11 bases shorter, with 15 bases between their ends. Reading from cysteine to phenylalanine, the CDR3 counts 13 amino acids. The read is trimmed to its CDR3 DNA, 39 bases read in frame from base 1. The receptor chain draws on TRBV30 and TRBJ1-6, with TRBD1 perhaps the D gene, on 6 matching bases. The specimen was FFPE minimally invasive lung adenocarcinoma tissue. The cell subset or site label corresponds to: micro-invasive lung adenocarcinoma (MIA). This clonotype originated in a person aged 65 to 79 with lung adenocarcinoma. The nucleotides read TGTGCCTGGACCCCCGGGACATCAACACCCCTCCACTTT. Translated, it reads CAWTPGTSTPLHF.